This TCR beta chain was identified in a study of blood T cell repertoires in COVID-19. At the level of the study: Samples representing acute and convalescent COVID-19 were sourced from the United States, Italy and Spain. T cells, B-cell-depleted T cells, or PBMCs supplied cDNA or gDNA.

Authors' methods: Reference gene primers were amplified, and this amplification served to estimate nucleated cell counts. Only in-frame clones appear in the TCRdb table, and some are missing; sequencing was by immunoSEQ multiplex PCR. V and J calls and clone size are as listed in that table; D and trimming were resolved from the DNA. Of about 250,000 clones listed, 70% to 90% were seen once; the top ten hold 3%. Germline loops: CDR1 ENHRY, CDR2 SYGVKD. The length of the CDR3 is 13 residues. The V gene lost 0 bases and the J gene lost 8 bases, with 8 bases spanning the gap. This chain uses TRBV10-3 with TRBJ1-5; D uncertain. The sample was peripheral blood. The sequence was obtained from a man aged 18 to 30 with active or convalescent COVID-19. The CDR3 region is CAISESVSEPQHF. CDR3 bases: TGTGCCATCAGTGAGTCTGTGTCGGAGCCCCAGCATTTT.